One and the same sample provided the 3 T cell receptor beta chains below, sequenced in a study of spatial heterogeneity in lung cancer. Time point defined: sample taken at primary tumor resection. Unsorted tumor, nontumor lung tissue or cryopreserved PBMC supplied the whole RNA. TCRdb reprocessed the 5' RACE reads with MiXCR, giving one entry per CDR3 protein. Altogether some 15,000 distinct CDR3 sequences are present, 14% being singletons, with the ten largest covering 35% to 40%. The specimen comprised PBMCs, sampled at surgery. All receptors derive from a male donor with early-stage non-small cell lung cancer.

Here the CDR3 DNA reads TGTGCCAGCAGCTCCCGGACTAGCCATGCGCCCCATGTGGTAAACCACAATGAGCAGTTCTTC. Translating it yields CASSSRTSHAPHVVNHNEQFF. The chain couples TRBV9 to TRBJ2-1; 8 bases agree with TRBD2. V shed 4 bases and J 5 bases; nucleotides not matched to a gene: 26. Germline V lookup: CDR1 SGDLS, CDR2 YYNGEE. The CDR3 loop spans 21 amino acids.

The V call is TRBV5-1, the J call TRBJ2-2, with TRBD2 matching 11 bases. The CDR3 spans 15 residues. CDR1 is SGHRS and CDR2 is YFSETQ in the germline V gene. V shed 1 base and J 7 bases; nucleotides not matched to a gene: 3. The CDR3 sequence is CASSLRGLAGGELFF. In DNA, the CDR3 is TGCGCCAGCAGCTTGCGTGGACTAGCGGGCGGGGAGCTGTTTTTT.

The chain has TRBV27 and TRBJ2-5; D call uncertain. The V gene's germline CDR1 is MNHEY and CDR2 SMNVEV (reference sequence). V was shortened by 3 bases and J by 7 bases, with 12 bases between the two germline ends. This CDR3 comprises 13 residues. This chain's CDR3 is CASSLGASGTQYF. The CDR3, as DNA: TGTGCCAGCAGTTTGGGTGCCTCAGGGACCCAGTACTTC.